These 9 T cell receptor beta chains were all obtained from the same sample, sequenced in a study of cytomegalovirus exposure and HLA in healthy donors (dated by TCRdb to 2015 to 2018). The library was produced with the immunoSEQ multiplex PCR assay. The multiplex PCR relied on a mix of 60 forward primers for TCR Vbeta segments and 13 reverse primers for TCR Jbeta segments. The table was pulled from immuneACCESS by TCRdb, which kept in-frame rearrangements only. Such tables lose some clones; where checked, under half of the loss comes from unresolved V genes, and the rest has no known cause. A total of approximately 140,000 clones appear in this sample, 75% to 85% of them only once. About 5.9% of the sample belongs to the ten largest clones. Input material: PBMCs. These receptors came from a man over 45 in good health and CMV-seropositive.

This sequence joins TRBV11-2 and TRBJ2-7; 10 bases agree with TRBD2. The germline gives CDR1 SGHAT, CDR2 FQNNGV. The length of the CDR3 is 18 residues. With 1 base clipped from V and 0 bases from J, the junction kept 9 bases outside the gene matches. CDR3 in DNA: TGTGCCAGCAGCTTAGGAGGAGCCGGGACTAGCGCCTCCTACGAGCAGTACTTC. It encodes CASSLGGAGTSASYEQYF.

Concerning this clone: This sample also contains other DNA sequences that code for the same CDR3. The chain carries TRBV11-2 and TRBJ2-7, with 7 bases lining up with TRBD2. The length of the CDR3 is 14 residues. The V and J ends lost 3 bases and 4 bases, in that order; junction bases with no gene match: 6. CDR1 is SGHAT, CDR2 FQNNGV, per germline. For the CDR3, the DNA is TGTGCCAGCAGCTTGCGACTAGCTACGTACGAGCAGTACTTC. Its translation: CASSLRLATYEQYF.

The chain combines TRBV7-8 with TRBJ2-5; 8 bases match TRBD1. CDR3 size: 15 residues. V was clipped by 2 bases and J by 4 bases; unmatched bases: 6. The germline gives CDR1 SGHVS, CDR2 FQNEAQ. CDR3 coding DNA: TGTGCCAGCAGCTTATTGGGAACAGGGGGAGAGACCCAGTACTTC. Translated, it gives CASSLLGTGGETQYF.

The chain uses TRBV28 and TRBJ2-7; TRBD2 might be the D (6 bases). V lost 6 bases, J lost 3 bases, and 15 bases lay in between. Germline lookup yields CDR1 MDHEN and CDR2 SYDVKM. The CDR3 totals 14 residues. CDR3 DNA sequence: TGTGCCAGCAGCGTAAAATCGGGAGTCTACGAGCAGTACTTC. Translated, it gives CASSVKSGVYEQYF.

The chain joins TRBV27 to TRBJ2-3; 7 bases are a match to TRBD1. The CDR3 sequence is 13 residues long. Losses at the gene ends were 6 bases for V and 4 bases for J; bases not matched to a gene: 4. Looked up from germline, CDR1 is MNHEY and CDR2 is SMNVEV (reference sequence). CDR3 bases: TGTGCCAGCAGGCTGACAGGGCCAGATACGCAGTATTTT. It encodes CASRLTGPDTQYF.

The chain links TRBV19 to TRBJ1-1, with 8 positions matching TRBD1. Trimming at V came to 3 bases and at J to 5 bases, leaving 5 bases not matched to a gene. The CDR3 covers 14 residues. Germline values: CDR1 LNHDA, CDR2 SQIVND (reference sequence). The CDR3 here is CASSMTGEGTEAFF. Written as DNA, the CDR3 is TGTGCCAGTAGTATGACAGGGGAGGGAACTGAAGCTTTCTTT.

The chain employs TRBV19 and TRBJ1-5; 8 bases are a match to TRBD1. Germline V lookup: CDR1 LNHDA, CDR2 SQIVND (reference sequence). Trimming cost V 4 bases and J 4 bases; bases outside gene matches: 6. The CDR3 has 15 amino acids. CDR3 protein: CASSKPGQGNQPQHF. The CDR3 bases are TGTGCCAGTAGTAAACCTGGACAGGGTAATCAGCCCCAGCATTTT.

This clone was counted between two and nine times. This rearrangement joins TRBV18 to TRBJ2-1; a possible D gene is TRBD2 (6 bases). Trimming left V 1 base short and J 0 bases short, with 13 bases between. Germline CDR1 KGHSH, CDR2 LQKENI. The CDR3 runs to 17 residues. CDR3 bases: TGTGCCAGCTCACCACGGGATATAGCGGCCTCCTACAATGAGCAGTTCTTC. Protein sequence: CASSPRDIAASYNEQFF.

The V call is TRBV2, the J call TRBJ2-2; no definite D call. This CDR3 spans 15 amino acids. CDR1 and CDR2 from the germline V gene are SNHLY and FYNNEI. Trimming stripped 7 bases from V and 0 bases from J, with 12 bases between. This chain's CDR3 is CASNFLHTNTGELFF. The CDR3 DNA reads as TGTGCCAGCAATTTTTTACATACGAACACCGGGGAGCTGTTTTTT.